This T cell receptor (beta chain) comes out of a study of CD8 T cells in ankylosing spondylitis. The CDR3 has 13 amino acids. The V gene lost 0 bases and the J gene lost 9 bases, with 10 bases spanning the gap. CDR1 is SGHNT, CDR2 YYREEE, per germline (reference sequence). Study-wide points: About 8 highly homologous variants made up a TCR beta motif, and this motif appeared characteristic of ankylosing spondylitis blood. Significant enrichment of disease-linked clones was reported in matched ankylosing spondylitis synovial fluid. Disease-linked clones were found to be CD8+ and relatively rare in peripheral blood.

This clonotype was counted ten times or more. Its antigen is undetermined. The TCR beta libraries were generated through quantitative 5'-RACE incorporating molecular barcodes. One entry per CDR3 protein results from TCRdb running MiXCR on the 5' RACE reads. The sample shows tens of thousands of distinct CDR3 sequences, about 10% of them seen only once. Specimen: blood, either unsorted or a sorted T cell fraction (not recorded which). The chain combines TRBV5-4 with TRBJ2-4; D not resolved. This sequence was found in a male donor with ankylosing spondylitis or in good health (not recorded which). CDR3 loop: CASSLDPSSIQYF. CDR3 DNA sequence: TGTGCCAGCAGCTTGGACCCGAGTAGCATTCAGTACTTC.